This TCR beta chain was recorded in a study of cytomegalovirus exposure and HLA in healthy donors. Broader study findings: When analyzed later, a missense DCLRE1C variant was found to be linked to TCR beta V- and J-gene trimming. Later on, an analysis found that several of the most significant clusters appeared to be linked to common viral pathogens, which included parvovirus B19.

CDR3 size: 14 residues. The ends were cut back, 4 bases at V and 1 base at J, with 10 bases in the middle. This clone was found a few times. Its specificity is unknown. PCR involved 60 Vbeta and 13 Jbeta primers. Assay: immunoSEQ multiplex PCR; the TCRdb copy retains only in-frame clones and omits some. The sample carries 79,000 or so clones, about 69% recorded once. The sequencing input was PBMCs. This TCR was recovered from a woman aged 40 to 50 in good health and CMV-seropositive. The chain links TRBV23-1 to TRBJ1-1; D remains unclear. TRBV23-1 belongs to the ORF category, with a function that is uncertain. The CDR3 nucleotides read TGCGCCAGCAGTCCCCCGCAGAAGAACACTGAAGCTTTCTTT. Protein: CASSPPQKNTEAFF.